This TCR beta chain was found in a study of cytomegalovirus exposure and HLA in healthy donors. Study overall: Findings of an earlier analysis included over 95 million unique TCR beta sequences from about 180 million T cells. Study-wide results and caveats: Reported findings show TCR beta sequences accurately forecast HLA-A and HLA-B alleles in most subjects. DRB1 had the most TCR associations and HLA-C the fewest, a later analysis found, with rates varying by HLA locus. The availability of immune exposure information extended only to CMV serostatus.

The V end was cut by 1 base, the J end by 4 bases, with 10 bases between. The CDR3 consists of 14 residues. Per germline, CDR1 LNHNV and CDR2 YYDKDF (reference sequence). In the PCR, 60 Vbeta and 13 Jbeta primers were used. The table came from immunoSEQ multiplex PCR; TCRdb's copy has only in-frame clones and leaves some out. The sample has tens of thousands of clones; around four fifths are singletons. This clone was detected only once. Its antigen is currently unknown. What was sequenced was PBMCs. The receptor was isolated from a man in his thirties or forties in good health and CMV-seronegative. This rearrangement joins TRBV15 to TRBJ1-1, with D uncertain. CDR3 nucleotide sequence: TGTGCCACCAGCAGAGCTCTTTTTCCCACTGAAGCTTTCTTT. This codes for CATSRALFPTEAFF.